The clone carrying this TCR beta chain has ten or more counts. This record belongs to a study of early T cells in non-severe SARS-CoV-2 infection. TCRdb reprocessed the 5' RACE reads via MiXCR and lists one record per CDR3 protein. The sample yields roughly 80,000 distinct CDR3 sequences, approximately 10% seen once. V gave up 6 bases and J gave up 5 bases; unmatched junction bases: 3. This CDR3 is built from 12 residues. CDR1 and CDR2 (germline): SQVTM, ANQGSEA. The chain combines TRBV29-1 with TRBJ2-3, with 9 bases lining up with TRBD2. The receptor was isolated from an adult who was a healthcare worker with PCR-confirmed SARS-CoV-2 infection or an uninfected control (not recorded which). The starting material was whole blood, obtained at baseline. The chain's CDR3 is CSVGLARDTQYF. For the CDR3, the DNA is TGCAGCGTGGGACTAGCCCGAGATACGCAGTATTTT.